A single sample is the source of the 9 T cell receptor beta chains below, sequenced in a study of molecular identifiers for immune sequencing clone quantification. TCRdb re-called the PCR reads with MiXCR, one entry per CDR3 protein. The data show about 640,000 distinct CDR3 sequences, nearly 20% seen once. The source material was naive CD8+ T cells from blood, with Jurkat cell RNA spiked in. Subset here: FACS-sorted CD8+CD4-CCR7+CD45RA+ naive T cells. The origin of the receptors is a human donor in good health. Some libraries in this study had Jurkat cell RNA spiked in.

This clonotype was picked up many times. CDR3 nucleotides: TGTGCCAGCAGCTTACAGGCGGACCCTAGCAATCAGCCCCAGCATTTT. Its translation: CASSLQADPSNQPQHF. The chain combines TRBV11-2 with TRBJ1-5; D not resolved. From germline, CDR1 is SGHAT and CDR2 FQNNGV. Deletions cut 2 bases from V and 0 bases from J, with 11 bases between. This CDR3 region has 16 residues.

In this sample, this clonotype turned up many times. The chain is built from TRBV19 and TRBJ1-4, with D possibly matching TRBD1 (5 bases). The CDR3 sequence is 13 residues long. CDR1 and CDR2 from the germline V gene are LNHDA and SQIVND (reference sequence). The V end was cut by 10 bases, the J end by 0 bases, with 9 bases between. The DNA of the CDR3 is TGTGCCACCACGACAGCAACTAATGAAAAACTGTTTTTT. It codes for CATTTATNEKLFF.

A word on this clonotype: This sequence may be a read error, since a much larger clone differs from it by one base. This sequence joins TRBV7-9 and TRBJ1-1; D unclear. Trimming removed 8 bases at V and 3 bases at J, with 16 bases between. CDR3 length: 14 residues. The V gene's germline CDR1 is SEHNR and CDR2 FQNEAQ (reference sequence). CDR3 sequence (DNA): TGTGCCAGCCACGACGTCAAGTCAGACACTGAAGCTTTCTTT. Translated: CASHDVKSDTEAFF.

This clonotype was seen at least ten times. The chain employs TRBV20-1 and TRBJ2-7; 7 bases are shared with TRBD2. The CDR3 contains 17 residues. The V gene end was trimmed by 0 bases and the J gene end by 3 bases; junction bases not matched to a gene: 14. Germline CDR1 and CDR2: DFQATT and SNEGSKA (reference sequence). DNA of the CDR3: TGCAGTGCTAGAGATTGGTACGGCGGGAGTGAGGTCTACGAGCAGTACTTC. It is translated as CSARDWYGGSEVYEQYF.

This clonotype was picked up many times. The genes are TRBV28 and TRBJ1-1, with D unclear. CDR1 is MDHEN and CDR2 is SYDVKM in the germline V gene. V lost 5 bases and J lost 0, with 16 bases in between. The length of the CDR3 is 16 residues. The CDR3: CASSALRMVMNTEAFF. The CDR3, as DNA: TGTGCCAGCAGTGCCCTACGCATGGTGATGAACACTGAAGCTTTCTTT.

This clonotype showed up many times. The chain is built from TRBV4-3 and TRBJ2-7; a weak D match, TRBD2 (6 bases). The germline V and J ends were trimmed by 3 bases and 2 bases, with 17 bases remaining between them. CDR3 length equals 16 residues. Germline-derived CDR1 and CDR2 are LGHNA and YSLEER. The CDR3 reads CASSHQAGSATYEQYF. The CDR3 DNA reads TGCGCCAGCAGCCATCAGGCGGGGTCCGCAACCTACGAGCAGTACTTC.

This clonotype was detected many times. The chain is built from TRBV4-2 and TRBJ2-3; no clear D gene. The germline V and J ends were trimmed by 1 base and 0 bases, with 5 bases remaining between them. The CDR3 is 14 amino acids. Germline CDR1 reads LGHNA; CDR2 reads YNFKEQ. DNA of the CDR3: TGTGCCAGCAGCCAAGCCTCTAGCACAGATACGCAGTATTTT. Translation gives CASSQASSTDTQYF.

This clonotype was observed at least ten times. V gene TRBV12-3 or TRBV12-4 combines with J gene TRBJ2-7; D tentatively fits TRBD1 or TRBD2 (5 bases each). This CDR3 region has 12 residues. V lost 8 bases to trimming and J lost 7 bases, with 15 bases between them. The chain's CDR3 is CASSPEGREQYF. The CDR3, as DNA: TGTGCCAGCTCTCCCGAGGGGCGGGAGCAGTACTTC.

This clonotype was found many times. The chain couples TRBV6-5 to TRBJ1-1, with 7 bases that match TRBD1. This CDR3 comprises 14 residues. In germline, CDR1 is MNHEY, CDR2 SVGAGI. With V trimmed by 4 bases and J by 7 bases, 9 bases remained unmatched. The CDR3 DNA sequence: TGTGCCAGCAGTTTATCCCGTGGGACAGATGAAGCTTTCTTT. As protein: CASSLSRGTDEAFF.